The 6 T cell receptor beta chains given below trace back to one sample, sequenced in a study of technical replicates of blood from a few donors. TCRdb's table, derived via immunoSEQ multiplex PCR, lists solely in-frame clones and lacks some. The sample has 75,000 to 95,000 clones, over 90% seen once; the top ten hold approximately 0.39%. Specimen: T cells isolated from PBMCs. The receptors were sampled from a human donor in good health.

The chain carries TRBV7-9 and TRBJ1-1; TRBD1 agrees at 7 bases. J gave up 10 bases and V 4 bases, and 9 bases lay outside the gene matches. CDR1 is SEHNR, CDR2 FQNEAQ, per germline (reference sequence). This CDR3 has 13 residues. The chain's CDR3 is CASSSGTAGGAFF. The CDR3 coding sequence is TGTGCCAGCAGCTCAGGGACAGCCGGGGGAGCTTTCTTT.

The genes are TRBV6-5 and TRBJ2-5; 13 bases are shared with TRBD2. Trimming removed 7 bases from V and 5 bases from J; junction bases left unmatched: 7. The CDR3 has 15 amino acids. Germline loops: CDR1 MNHEY, CDR2 SVGAGI. The CDR3: CASKETSGRLETQYF. The CDR3 DNA reads as TGTGCCAGCAAAGAGACTAGCGGGAGGTTGGAGACCCAGTACTTC.

V and J are TRBV9 and TRBJ2-5; 7 positions match TRBD2. CDR3 length: 19 residues. Trimming took 4 bases from V and 3 from J; bases not matched to a gene: 21. In germline, CDR1 is SGDLS, CDR2 YYNGEE. In DNA, the CDR3 is TGTGCCAGCAGCCCCGGGGGGACCTCTGGTTATAAAAAAAAAGAGACCCAGTACTTC. This sequence encodes CASSPGGTSGYKKKETQYF.

The chain recombines TRBV30 with TRBJ1-1; D remains unclear. This CDR3 has 11 residues. Germline-derived CDR1 and CDR2 are GTSNPN and SVGIG (reference sequence). V was clipped by 0 bases and J by 10 bases, with 9 bases between them. This CDR3 reads CAWSVRDLAFF. The DNA of the CDR3 is TGTGCCTGGAGTGTACGGGATTTAGCTTTCTTT.

The chain couples TRBV29-1 to TRBJ1-2; D call uncertain. This CDR3 is built from 11 residues. Trimming stripped 0 bases from V and 8 bases from J, with 7 bases between. Germline V gene data show CDR1 as SQVTM and CDR2 as ANQGSEA. In DNA, the CDR3 is TGCAGCGTTGAAGAGGGGAGAGGCTACACCTTC. This translates into CSVEEGRGYTF.

This clone was recorded only once. The J gene is TRBJ1-1, the V gene TRBV5-6; D is unclear. Germline V gene lookup returns CDR1 SGHDT and CDR2 YYEEEE. The CDR3 totals 12 residues. V dropped 2 bases and J dropped 7 bases, with 9 bases sitting between them. CDR3 residues: CASSFLDYEAFF. DNA of the CDR3: TGTGCCAGCAGCTTTCTCGACTATGAAGCTTTCTTT.